This T cell receptor beta chain emerged from a study of T cell responses to AZD1222 COVID-19 vaccine. Notes on this clone: What it binds is not known.

Study results and caveats: A mostly white British donor set with more females was recruited, and clonal diversity was possibly underestimated. Repertoire collection took place solely once the T cell response had peaked. Per reports, nearly half of all spike-specific TCRs target regions that are unmutated in variants. The span of vaccine-associated CD4 TCRs extended across spike, with dominance at 160-218 and 743-854.

Profiling relied on immunoSEQ multiplex PCR, and the TCRdb table lists in-frame clones only, not all of them. This sample carries some 130,000 clones, about nine tenths of them seen once, and the ten largest clones take around 3.5%. This clonotype was sampled from an adult who received the AZD1222 COVID-19 vaccine. Here the sequenced sample was peripheral blood, taken 28 days after the second AZD1222 dose.

As DNA, the CDR3 is TGTGCCAGCAGTGTGGGGCGAGCTCCGGGGAATGAGCAGTTCTTC. Protein product: CASSVGRAPGNEQFF. V usage is TRBV25-1 and J usage is TRBJ2-1; either TRBD1 or TRBD2 may fit D (5 bases each). Deletions cut 4 bases from V and 7 bases from J, with 17 bases between. Germline V lookup: CDR1 MGHDK, CDR2 SYGVNS. The CDR3 has 15 residues.